This entry describes one TCR beta chain. The data are from a study of blood T cell repertoires in COVID-19. Across the whole study: Cohort 3 recovered donors had two negative PCRs, clearance, or symptom resolution. Specimens from acute and convalescent COVID-19 originated in the United States, Italy and Spain.

CDR3 length equals 19 residues. Trimming removed 3 bases from V and 2 bases from J; junction bases left unmatched: 15. CDR1 is KGHSH and CDR2 is LQKENI in the germline V gene. The cohort comprised adults aged roughly 18 to 95 years residing in approximately 25 US areas. Repertoires were generated with immunoSEQ multiplex PCR, while TCRdb's copy carries only in-frame clones and drops some. The table records 300,000 to 450,000 clones, around 87% of them present only once. The V and J genes are TRBV18 and TRBJ1-5; 8 bases are shared with TRBD1. What was sequenced was PBMCs or T cells enriched from blood (not recorded which). The TCR comes from a man between 40 and 49 years old in a cohort exposed to, infected with or recovered from COVID-19 (not recorded which). CDR3 sequence (DNA): TGTGCCAGCTCACCCTTTTCCAGGGGGCAAGCGAGGGGCAATCAGCCCCAGCATTTT. Amino acids: CASSPFSRGQARGNQPQHF. The full variable domain, rest sourced from reference TRBV18 and TRBJ1-5, is NAGVMQNPRHLVRRRGQEARLRCSPMKGHSHVYWYRQLPEEGLKFMVYLQKENIIDESGMPKERFSAEFPKEGPSILRIQQVVRGDSAAYFCASSPFSRGQARGNQPQHFGDGTRLSIL.